The rows below give T cell receptor beta chains drawn from one sample of a study of OX40 agonist ivuxolimab in advanced cancers. The repertoire was sequenced with immunoSEQ multiplex PCR; TCRdb's copy has only in-frame clones and lacks some. The sample gives about 47,000 clones, around four fifths of which show up once; around a quarter is in the top ten. The specimen comprised CD4+ or CD8+ T cells sorted from blood, sampled in a trial of the OX40 agonist ivuxolimab. The receptors shown here come from an adult with an advanced solid tumor such as melanoma, head and neck, liver or kidney cancer. CDR3s include the opening cysteine and the closing phenylalanine or tryptophan. The order of the fields is D gene, V gene, J gene, clone size, CDR3 protein, CDR3 DNA. The D gene is left open where the match is weak. Clone size appears in some rows only: once, few, many, or a class for an expanded clone.

d_call: -; v_call: TRBV28; j_call: TRBJ2-1; clone_size: -; cdr3_aa: CASTLDLSQGLEQFF; cdr3_nt: TGTGCCAGCACTTTGGACCTTTCCCAAGGCCTTGAGCAGTTCTTC
d_call: TRBD1; v_call: TRBV9; j_call: TRBJ2-2; clone_size: medium-sized; cdr3_aa: CASSARPGQGASGELFF; cdr3_nt: TGTGCCAGCAGCGCTCGACCGGGACAGGGGGCGTCCGGGGAGCTGTTTTTT
d_call: -; v_call: TRBV7-9; j_call: TRBJ1-1; clone_size: -; cdr3_aa: CASSLAQGWNTEAFF; cdr3_nt: TGTGCCAGCAGCTTAGCGCAGGGGTGGAACACTGAAGCTTTCTTT
d_call: -; v_call: TRBV11-1; j_call: TRBJ2-2; clone_size: -; cdr3_aa: CASSLFPGHPGANTGELFF; cdr3_nt: TGTGCCAGCAGCTTATTTCCGGGACACCCTGGTGCGAACACCGGGGAGCTGTTTTTT
d_call: -; v_call: TRBV25-1; j_call: TRBJ2-7; clone_size: -; cdr3_aa: CASSEVYEQYF; cdr3_nt: TGTGCCAGCAGTGAAGTCTACGAGCAGTACTTC
d_call: -; v_call: TRBV7-8; j_call: TRBJ1-2; clone_size: -; cdr3_aa: CASSLARGGINYGYTF; cdr3_nt: TGTGCCAGCAGCTTAGCGCGTGGAGGGATAAACTATGGCTACACCTTC
d_call: TRBD1; v_call: TRBV27; j_call: TRBJ2-2; clone_size: -; cdr3_aa: CAIHPPRTGGFPNTGELFF; cdr3_nt: TGTGCCATCCACCCCCCGCGGACAGGGGGTTTCCCGAACACCGGGGAGCTGTTTTTT
d_call: TRBD2; v_call: TRBV11-2; j_call: TRBJ2-7; clone_size: -; cdr3_aa: CASFSGRSSYEQYF; cdr3_nt: TGTGCCTCCTTTAGCGGGAGGAGCTCCTACGAGCAGTACTTC
d_call: -; v_call: TRBV7-9; j_call: TRBJ1-6; clone_size: -; cdr3_aa: CASSLELGSPLHF; cdr3_nt: TGTGCCAGCAGCTTAGAACTGGGGTCACCCCTCCACTTT
d_call: -; v_call: TRBV11-3; j_call: TRBJ2-2; clone_size: -; cdr3_aa: CASSLVAEHRGAVF; cdr3_nt: TGTGCCAGCAGCTTAGTAGCGGAACACCGGGGAGCTGTTTTT
d_call: -; v_call: TRBV13; j_call: TRBJ2-1; clone_size: once; cdr3_aa: CASRPSGIQSYNEQFF; cdr3_nt: TGTGCCAGCAGGCCCTCAGGGATACAGTCCTACAATGAGCAGTTCTTC
d_call: -; v_call: TRBV7-3; j_call: TRBJ2-7; clone_size: -; cdr3_aa: CASSSGQSYEQYF; cdr3_nt: TGTGCCAGCAGCTCAGGACAGTCCTACGAGCAGTACTTC
d_call: -; v_call: TRBV28; j_call: TRBJ2-3; clone_size: -; cdr3_aa: CASSLTETGTSTDTQYF; cdr3_nt: TGTGCCAGCAGTTTAACGGAAACCGGGACTAGCACAGATACGCAGTATTTT
d_call: -; v_call: TRBV23-1; j_call: TRBJ2-6; clone_size: -; cdr3_aa: CASSHPTGPIWAGANVLTF; cdr3_nt: TGCGCCAGCAGTCACCCCACAGGGCCTATTTGGGCTGGGGCCAACGTCCTGACTTTC
d_call: -; v_call: TRBV19; j_call: TRBJ2-7; clone_size: -; cdr3_aa: CASSSIPGEQYF; cdr3_nt: TGTGCCAGTAGTTCCATTCCAGGGGAGCAGTACTTC
d_call: TRBD1; v_call: TRBV11-2; j_call: TRBJ1-5; clone_size: few; cdr3_aa: CASSLDPQGGQPQHF; cdr3_nt: TGTGCCAGCAGCTTAGATCCCCAGGGGGGGCAGCCCCAGCATTTT
d_call: TRBD2; v_call: TRBV27; j_call: TRBJ2-1; clone_size: -; cdr3_aa: CASSFPLAGGPGEQFF; cdr3_nt: TGTGCCAGCAGTTTCCCCTTAGCGGGAGGGCCCGGTGAGCAGTTCTTC
d_call: -; v_call: TRBV5-4; j_call: TRBJ1-2; clone_size: medium-sized; cdr3_aa: CASSLVSGVEDGYTF; cdr3_nt: TGTGCCAGCAGCTTGGTGTCCGGGGTCGAAGATGGCTACACCTTC
d_call: TRBD1; v_call: TRBV11-2; j_call: TRBJ2-7; clone_size: -; cdr3_aa: CASSLVRDRGYEQYF; cdr3_nt: TGTGCCAGCAGCTTAGTTAGAGACAGGGGTTACGAGCAGTACTTC
d_call: -; v_call: TRBV11-3; j_call: TRBJ1-4; clone_size: -; cdr3_aa: CASSLAGAEKGTTEKLFF; cdr3_nt: TGTGCCAGCAGCTTAGCTGGGGCCGAAAAAGGGACAACGGAAAAACTGTTTTTT
d_call: -; v_call: TRBV7-9; j_call: TRBJ2-7; clone_size: few; cdr3_aa: CASSKEANEQYF; cdr3_nt: TGTGCCAGCAGTAAGGAAGCGAACGAGCAGTACTTC
d_call: -; v_call: TRBV12-5; j_call: TRBJ1-3; clone_size: -; cdr3_aa: CASGLVQGAVTGGTIYF; cdr3_nt: TGTGCTAGTGGTTTGGTACAGGGAGCGGTCACCGGGGGCACCATATATTTT
d_call: -; v_call: TRBV6-1; j_call: TRBJ1-2; clone_size: -; cdr3_aa: CASGGSFYGYTF; cdr3_nt: TGTGCCAGCGGGGGCAGTTTCTATGGCTACACCTTC
d_call: TRBD1; v_call: TRBV5-6; j_call: TRBJ1-1; clone_size: -; cdr3_aa: CASSFATGDTEAFF; cdr3_nt: TGTGCCAGCAGCTTTGCGACAGGGGACACTGAAGCTTTCTTT
d_call: TRBD2; v_call: TRBV6-6; j_call: TRBJ2-7; clone_size: -; cdr3_aa: CASSYSSTSGMTEQYF; cdr3_nt: TGTGCCAGCAGTTACTCCTCGACTAGCGGGATGACCGAGCAGTACTTC
d_call: -; v_call: TRBV27; j_call: TRBJ2-2; clone_size: -; cdr3_aa: CASSIMNTGELFF; cdr3_nt: TGTGCCAGCTCCATTATGAACACCGGGGAGCTGTTTTTT
d_call: -; v_call: TRBV28; j_call: TRBJ1-4; clone_size: -; cdr3_aa: CASSGEMDEKLFF; cdr3_nt: TGTGCCAGCAGTGGTGAAATGGACGAAAAACTGTTTTTT
d_call: -; v_call: TRBV11-2; j_call: TRBJ2-1; clone_size: -; cdr3_aa: CASSSDWSSYNEQFF; cdr3_nt: TGTGCCAGCAGCTCCGACTGGAGCTCCTACAATGAGCAGTTCTTC
d_call: TRBD1; v_call: TRBV7-9; j_call: TRBJ2-5; clone_size: -; cdr3_aa: CASSRLDRGRGETQYF; cdr3_nt: TGTGCCAGCAGCCGTTTGGACAGGGGGAGGGGAGAGACCCAGTACTTC
d_call: -; v_call: TRBV28; j_call: TRBJ2-7; clone_size: many; cdr3_aa: CASKSTGTYEQYF; cdr3_nt: TGTGCCAGCAAAAGTACCGGGACCTACGAGCAGTACTTC
d_call: TRBD2; v_call: TRBV5-1; j_call: TRBJ2-7; clone_size: -; cdr3_aa: CASSTGTSGDVYEQYF; cdr3_nt: TGCGCCAGCAGCACAGGGACTAGCGGAGATGTATACGAGCAGTACTTC